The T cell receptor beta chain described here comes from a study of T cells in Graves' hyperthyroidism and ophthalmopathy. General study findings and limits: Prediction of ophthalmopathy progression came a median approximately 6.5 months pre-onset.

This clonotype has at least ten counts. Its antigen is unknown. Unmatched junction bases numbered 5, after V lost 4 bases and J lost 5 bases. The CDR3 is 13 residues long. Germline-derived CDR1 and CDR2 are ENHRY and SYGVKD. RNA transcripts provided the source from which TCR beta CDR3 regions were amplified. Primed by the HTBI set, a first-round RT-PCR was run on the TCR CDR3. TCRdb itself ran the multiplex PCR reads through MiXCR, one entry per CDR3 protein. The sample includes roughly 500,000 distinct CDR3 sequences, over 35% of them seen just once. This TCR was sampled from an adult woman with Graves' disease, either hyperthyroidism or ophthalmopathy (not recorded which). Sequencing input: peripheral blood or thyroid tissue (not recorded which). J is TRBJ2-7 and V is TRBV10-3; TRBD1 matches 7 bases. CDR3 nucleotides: TGTGCCATCAGTGGGCAGGGGGTGGACGAGCAGTACTTC. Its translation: CAISGQGVDEQYF.